Listed here are 9 T cell receptor beta chains from one sample, sequenced in a study of blood T cells in healthy people across ages. Through a sample-barcoded 5' primer and a J-beta primer mix, a second PCR was run for about 6 to 11 cycles. TCRdb re-analysed the 5' RACE reads in MiXCR, keeping a single row per CDR3 protein. The sample has 1.5 million to 2 million distinct CDR3 sequences, roughly 27% seen once. The sequencing sample was made of blood. The receptor source for this set is a woman aged 25 to 39 in good health.

This clonotype has at least ten counts. The chain couples TRBV15 to TRBJ2-3; D remains unclear. The CDR3 extends over 14 amino acids. CDR1 and CDR2 (germline): LNHNV, YYDKDF (reference sequence). The V gene lost 0 bases and the J gene lost 4 bases, with 8 bases spanning the gap. The CDR3 DNA reads as TGTGCCACCAGCAGAGAATGGGTTGCAGATACGCAGTATTTT. It encodes CATSREWVADTQYF.

V usage is TRBV13 and J usage is TRBJ2-1; D gene uncertain. Germline CDR1 and CDR2: PRHDT and FYEKMQ (reference sequence). The CDR3 spans 13 residues. V shed 4 bases and J shed 7 bases, with 11 bases lying between them. The CDR3 nucleotides read TGTGCCAGCAGCTATGACGGAACTAATGAGCAGTTCTTC. Amino acids: CASSYDGTNEQFF.

V gene TRBV5-1 combines with J gene TRBJ2-1; 8 nucleotides line up with TRBD1. The CDR3 has 14 amino acids. Germline V gene sequence: CDR1 SGHRS, CDR2 YFSETQ. Trimming removed 4 bases from V and 7 bases from J; junction bases left unmatched: 7. CDR3 loop: CASSAGTGFNEQFF. The CDR3 DNA follows: TGCGCCAGCAGCGCCGGGACAGGCTTTAATGAGCAGTTCTTC.

The chain uses TRBV3-1 and TRBJ1-6; D is ambiguous. V was shortened by 4 bases and J by 10 bases, with 20 bases between the two germline ends. The CDR3 loop spans 16 amino acids. Germline CDR1 reads LGHDT; CDR2 reads YNNKEL (reference sequence). The CDR3 spells CASSRLVGLQGSPLHF. The CDR3 DNA reads TGTGCCAGCAGCCGCTTAGTCGGACTCCAAGGCTCACCCCTCCACTTT.

The V call is TRBV6-5, the J call TRBJ1-1; D is ambiguous. V was clipped by 8 bases and J by 6 bases, with 16 bases between them. Germline V gene sequence: CDR1 MNHEY, CDR2 SVGAGI. This CDR3 is 13 amino acids long. The CDR3 protein is CASVKHGTSEAFF. The CDR3 region has the DNA TGTGCCAGCGTAAAACACGGAACCTCTGAAGCTTTCTTT.

This clonotype was seen at least ten times. V and J are TRBV7-2 and TRBJ2-4; D is unresolved. Germline CDR1 is SGHTA and CDR2 is FQGNSA. The CDR3 covers 18 residues. Trimming removed 5 bases from V and 3 bases from J, with 23 bases in between. The CDR3 coding sequence is TGTGCCAGCAGCGTAAGACCCGCCGTGGGGTTAGGCAAAAACATTCAGTACTTC. Translation: CASSVRPAVGLGKNIQYF. The whole variable domain, remainder taken from reference TRBV7-2 and TRBJ2-4, is GAGVSQSPSNKVTEKGKDVELRCDPISGHTALYWYRQSLGQGLEFLIYFQGNSAPDKSGLPSDRFSAERTGGSVSTLTIQRTQQEDSAVYLCASSVRPAVGLGKNIQYFGAGTRLSVL.

The rearrangement links TRBV6-1 to TRBJ2-2, with D uncertain. This CDR3 spans 15 amino acids. V was clipped by 7 bases and J by 5 bases, with 17 bases between them. Germline V gene lookup returns CDR1 MNHNS and CDR2 SASEGT. CDR3 amino acids: CASNPRGGGTGELFF. For the CDR3, the DNA is TGTGCCAGCAACCCTCGAGGCGGCGGAACCGGGGAGCTGTTTTTT.

This clonotype has more than one count but fewer than ten. The J gene is TRBJ2-1, the V gene TRBV6-5; D is undetermined. This CDR3 is built from 16 residues. Germline V gives CDR1 MNHEY, CDR2 SVGAGI. Trimming removed 2 bases from V and 0 bases from J, with 11 bases in between. This chain's CDR3 is CASSYIPTSSYNEQFF. CDR3 bases: TGTGCCAGCAGTTACATCCCGACGAGCTCCTACAATGAGCAGTTCTTC.

In its sample, this clonotype was seen a few times. The chain recombines TRBV7-9 with TRBJ2-1, with 9 nucleotides matching TRBD1. Per the germline V gene, CDR1 is SEHNR and CDR2 is FQNEAQ (reference sequence). The CDR3 is 15 residues long. Losses at the gene ends were 5 bases for V and 6 bases for J; bases not matched to a gene: 8. CDR3 nucleotides: TGTGCCAGCAGCGTCGACAGGGGGAAATGCAATGAGCAGTTCTTC. This sequence encodes CASSVDRGKCNEQFF.